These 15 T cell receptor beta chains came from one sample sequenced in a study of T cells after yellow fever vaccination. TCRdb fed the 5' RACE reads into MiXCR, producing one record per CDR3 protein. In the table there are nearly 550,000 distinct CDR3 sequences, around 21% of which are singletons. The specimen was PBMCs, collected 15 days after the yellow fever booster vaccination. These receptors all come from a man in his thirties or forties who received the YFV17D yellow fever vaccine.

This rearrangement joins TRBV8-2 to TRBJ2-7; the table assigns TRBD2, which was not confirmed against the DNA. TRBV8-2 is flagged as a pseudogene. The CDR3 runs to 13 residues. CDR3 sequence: CAMGPGPQYEQYF. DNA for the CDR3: TGTGCCATGGGCCCTGGGCCCCAATACGAGCAGTACTTC.

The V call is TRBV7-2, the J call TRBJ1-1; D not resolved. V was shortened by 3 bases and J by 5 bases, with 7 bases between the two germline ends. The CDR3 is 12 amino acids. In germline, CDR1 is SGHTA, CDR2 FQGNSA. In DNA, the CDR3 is TGTGCCAGCAGCTTCGACGGGACTGAAGCTTTCTTT. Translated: CASSFDGTEAFF.

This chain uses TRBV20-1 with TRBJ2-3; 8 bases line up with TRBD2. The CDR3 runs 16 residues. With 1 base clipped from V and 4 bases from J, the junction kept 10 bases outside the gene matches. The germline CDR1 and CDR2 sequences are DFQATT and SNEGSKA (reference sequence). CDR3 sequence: CSARAGGPVWADTQYF. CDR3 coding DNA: TGCAGTGCTAGAGCGGGAGGGCCTGTTTGGGCAGATACGCAGTATTTT.

The CDR3 is CASTAGMGAAYEQYF. DNA of the CDR3: TGTGCCAGCACCGCCGGGATGGGGGCAGCCTACGAGCAGTACTTC. J is TRBJ2-7 and V is TRBV6-1, with a possible D match to TRBD1 (6 bases). The CDR3 sequence is 15 residues long. Germline lookup yields CDR1 MNHNS and CDR2 SASEGT. Trimming pared 7 bases from V and 2 bases from J, leaving 18 bases between.

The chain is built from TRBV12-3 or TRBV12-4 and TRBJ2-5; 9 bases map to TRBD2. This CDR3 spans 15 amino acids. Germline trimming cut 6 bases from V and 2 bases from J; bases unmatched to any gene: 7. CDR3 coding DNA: TGTGCCAGCAGCCGACTAGCGGTTCCTCAAGAGACCCAGTACTTC. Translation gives CASSRLAVPQETQYF.

CDR3 region: CASSYRDNKETQYF. As DNA, the CDR3 is TGTGCCAGCAGCTACCGGGACAACAAAGAGACCCAGTACTTC. J is TRBJ2-5 and V is TRBV5-4; a possible D gene is TRBD1 (6 bases). V was pared by 3 bases and J by 3 bases, with 12 bases between. The CDR3 length is 14 residues. CDR1 and CDR2 (germline): SGHNT, YYREEE (reference sequence). The full variable domain, with the rest looked up from reference TRBV5-4 and TRBJ2-5, is ETGVTQSPTHLIKTRGQQVTLRCSSQSGHNTVSWYQQALGQGPQFIFQYYREEENGRGNFPPRFSGLQFPNYSSELNVNALELDDSALYLCASSYRDNKETQYFGPGTRLLVL.

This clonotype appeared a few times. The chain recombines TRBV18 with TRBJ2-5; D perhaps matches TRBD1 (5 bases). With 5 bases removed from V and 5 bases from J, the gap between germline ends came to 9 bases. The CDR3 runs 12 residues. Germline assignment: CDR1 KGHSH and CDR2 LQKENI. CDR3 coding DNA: TGTGCCAGCTCATCTAACAGGGAGACCCAGTACTTC. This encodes CASSSNRETQYF.

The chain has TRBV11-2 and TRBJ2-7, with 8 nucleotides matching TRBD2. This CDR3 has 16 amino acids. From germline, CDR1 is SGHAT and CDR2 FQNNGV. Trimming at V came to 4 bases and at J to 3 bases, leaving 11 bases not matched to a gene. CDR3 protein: CASSSSGGTRGYEQYF. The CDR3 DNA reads TGTGCCAGCAGCTCCTCAGGCGGGACTAGGGGCTACGAGCAGTACTTC.

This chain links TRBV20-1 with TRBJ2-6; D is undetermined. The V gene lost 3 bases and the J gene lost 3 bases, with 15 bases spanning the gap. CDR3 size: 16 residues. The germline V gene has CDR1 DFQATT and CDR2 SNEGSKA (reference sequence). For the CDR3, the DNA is TGCAGTGCTAGGATGGGGAAAGATATTGGGGCCAACGTCCTGACTTTC. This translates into CSARMGKDIGANVLTF.

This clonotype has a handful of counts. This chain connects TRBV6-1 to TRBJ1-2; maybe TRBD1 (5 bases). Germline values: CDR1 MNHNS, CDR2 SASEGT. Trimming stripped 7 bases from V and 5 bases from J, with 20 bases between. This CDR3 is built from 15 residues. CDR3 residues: CASTQTAGPAYGYTF. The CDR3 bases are TGTGCCAGCACCCAAACGGCGGGACCCGCATATGGCTACACCTTC.

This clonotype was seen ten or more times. The CDR3 here is CASSSPGHHNEQFF. CDR3 DNA sequence: TGTGCCAGCAGCTCTCCGGGACACCACAATGAGCAGTTCTTC. The rearrangement links TRBV7-2 to TRBJ2-1; the D gene is possibly TRBD1 (6 bases). This CDR3 is 14 amino acids long. Trimming stripped 4 bases from V and 5 bases from J, with 12 bases between. Germline V gene sequence: CDR1 SGHTA, CDR2 FQGNSA.

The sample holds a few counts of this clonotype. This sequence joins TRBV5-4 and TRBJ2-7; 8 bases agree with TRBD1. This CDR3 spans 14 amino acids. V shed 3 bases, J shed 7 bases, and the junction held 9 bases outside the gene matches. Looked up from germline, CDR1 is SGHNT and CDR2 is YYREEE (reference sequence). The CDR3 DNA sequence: TGTGCCAGCAGCTGGGACAGGCAATCGAGTGAGCAGTACTTC. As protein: CASSWDRQSSEQYF.

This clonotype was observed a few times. The CDR3 reads CSVLQGGLSYEQYF. Written as DNA, the CDR3 is TGCAGCGTCTTACAAGGGGGGCTAAGCTACGAGCAGTACTTC. The chain links TRBV29-1 to TRBJ2-7; D is possibly TRBD1 or TRBD2 (6 bases each). CDR3 length equals 14 residues. CDR1 and CDR2 (germline): SQVTM, ANQGSEA. V lost 6 bases, J lost 3 bases, and 18 bases lay in between.

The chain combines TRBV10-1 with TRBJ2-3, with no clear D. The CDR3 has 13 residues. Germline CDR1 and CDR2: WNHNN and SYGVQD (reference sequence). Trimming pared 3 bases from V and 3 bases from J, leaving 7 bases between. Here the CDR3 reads CASSDAATDTQYF. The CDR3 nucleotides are TGCGCCAGCAGTGACGCCGCTACAGATACGCAGTATTTT.

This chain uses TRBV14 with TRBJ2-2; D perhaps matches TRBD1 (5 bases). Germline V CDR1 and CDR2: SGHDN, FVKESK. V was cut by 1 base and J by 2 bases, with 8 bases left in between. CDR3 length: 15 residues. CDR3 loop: CASSQGQGNTGELFF. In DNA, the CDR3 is TGTGCCAGCAGCCAAGGTCAGGGCAACACCGGGGAGCTGTTTTTT.